This TCR beta chain was profiled in a study of blood T cell repertoires in COVID-19. Across the whole study: Spain, Italy and the United States supplied samples that represented acute and convalescent COVID-19. PBMCs, B-cell-depleted T cells, or T cells provided the cDNA or gDNA that made up the material.

This CDR3 has 14 residues. The ends were cut back, 1 base at V and 8 bases at J, with 10 bases in the middle. Per germline, CDR1 SGHRS and CDR2 YFSETQ. The authors' processing: Amplification from reference gene primers served as the basis for estimated nucleated cell counts. Repertoires were generated with immunoSEQ multiplex PCR, while TCRdb's copy carries only in-frame clones and drops some. That table gives V, J and clone size, and the DNA gave D and trimming. The top ten clones hold around 28% of a sample with 150,000 to 180,000 clones, roughly 83% of them seen once. The chain uses TRBV5-1 and TRBJ1-6, with a weak D call TRBD1 (6 bases). The sequenced sample consisted of peripheral blood. The receptor's source is a woman aged 55-69 years with acute or convalescent COVID-19. CDR3 DNA sequence: TGCGCCAGCAGCTTGAATCAGGGGTATTCACCCCTCCACTTT. Residues: CASSLNQGYSPLHF.